This T cell receptor (beta chain) was sequenced for a study of blood T cell repertoires in COVID-19. Across the study: Samples taken during acute and convalescent COVID-19 were collected in the United States, Italy and Spain. PBMCs, B-cell-depleted T cells, or T cells provided the cDNA or gDNA that made up the material.

The authors' processing: Estimated nucleated cell counts came from reference gene primer amplification. This table comes from immunoSEQ multiplex PCR, and its TCRdb copy is limited to in-frame clones, with some not included. V and J calls and clone size are as listed in that table; D and trimming were resolved from the DNA. The sample records some 350,000 clones, around nine tenths being singletons. Looked up from germline, CDR1 is SGHRS and CDR2 is YFSETQ. J gave up 7 bases and V 0 bases, and 8 bases lay outside the gene matches. CDR3 length equals 16 residues. The chain recombines TRBV5-1 with TRBJ2-2, with TRBD2 matching 8 bases. Sequencing used peripheral blood. This clonotype was obtained from a human donor in a cohort sampled during active COVID-19. CDR3 DNA: TGCGCCAGCAGCTTGGCGTTGGCGGGAGGACTCGGGGAGCTGTTTTTT. Its translation is CASSLALAGGLGELFF.